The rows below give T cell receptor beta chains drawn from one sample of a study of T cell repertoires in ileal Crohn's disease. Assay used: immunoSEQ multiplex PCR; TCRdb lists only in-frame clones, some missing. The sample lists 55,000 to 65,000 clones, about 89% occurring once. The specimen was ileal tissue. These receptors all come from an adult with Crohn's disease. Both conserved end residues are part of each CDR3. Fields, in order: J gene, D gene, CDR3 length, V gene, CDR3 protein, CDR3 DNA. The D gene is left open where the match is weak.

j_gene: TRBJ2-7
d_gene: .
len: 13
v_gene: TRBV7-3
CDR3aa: CASSLGQNYEQYF
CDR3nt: TGTGCCAGCAGCTTAGGACAGAATTACGAGCAGTACTTC

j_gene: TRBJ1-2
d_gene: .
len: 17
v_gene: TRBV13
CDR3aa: CASSEYLRETKVDGYTF
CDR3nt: TGTGCCAGCAGCGAATACCTCCGGGAAACGAAAGTCGATGGCTACACCTTC

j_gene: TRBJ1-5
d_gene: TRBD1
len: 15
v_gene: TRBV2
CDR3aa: CASRDRDRGSQPQHF
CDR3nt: TGTGCCAGCAGAGACCGGGACAGGGGCAGTCAGCCCCAGCATTTT

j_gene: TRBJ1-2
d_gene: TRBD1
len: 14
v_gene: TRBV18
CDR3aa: CASSPPARGLDYTF
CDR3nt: TGTGCCAGCTCACCACCAGCCAGGGGGTTGGACTACACCTTC

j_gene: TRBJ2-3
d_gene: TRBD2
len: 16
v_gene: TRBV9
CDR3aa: CASSVGSGGSTDTQYF
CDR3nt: TGTGCCAGCAGCGTAGGTAGCGGGGGTAGCACAGATACGCAGTATTTT

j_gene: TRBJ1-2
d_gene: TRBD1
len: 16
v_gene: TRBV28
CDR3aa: CASSLSGTGKDYGYTF
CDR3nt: TGTGCCAGCAGCCTCTCCGGGACAGGGAAAGACTATGGCTACACCTTC

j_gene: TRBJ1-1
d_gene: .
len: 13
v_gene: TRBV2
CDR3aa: CASMVTPNTEAFF
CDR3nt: TGTGCCAGCATGGTTACTCCGAACACTGAAGCTTTCTTT

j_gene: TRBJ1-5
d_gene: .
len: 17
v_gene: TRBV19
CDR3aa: CASSIRQESGLNQPQHF
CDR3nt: TGTGCCAGTAGTATCCGGCAGGAATCAGGCCTCAATCAGCCCCAGCATTTT

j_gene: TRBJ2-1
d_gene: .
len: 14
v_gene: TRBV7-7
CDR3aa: CASSLGRESNEQFF
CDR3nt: TGTGCTAGCAGCTTGGGAAGGGAGTCGAATGAGCAGTTCTTC

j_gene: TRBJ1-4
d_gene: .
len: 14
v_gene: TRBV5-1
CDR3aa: CASSLGGSNEKLFF
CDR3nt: TGCGCCAGCAGCTTAGGGGGTTCTAATGAAAAACTGTTTTTT